This TCR beta chain was sequenced in a study of regulatory T cells in long-lasting Graves disease. The sample's time point: newly diagnosed GD, antithyroid drugs for less than 3 months. From RNA extracted from PBMCs, the TCR library was made. This CDR3 spans 13 amino acids. CDR1 is SGHDN, CDR2 FVKESK, per germline. V lost 1 base to trimming and J lost 7 bases, with 7 bases between them. Researchers made TCR beta libraries by using iRepertoire HTBI primers and running Arm-PCR on CDR3 regions. TCRdb redid the calling of the multiplex PCR reads with MiXCR, one entry per CDR3 protein. The table shows roughly 380,000 distinct CDR3 sequences, with about 14% occurring only once.

This clonotype was obtained from a female donor with Graves disease. The sample here was peripheral blood mononuclear cells (PBMCs), taken at new diagnosis, from a patient treated with antithyroid drugs. The V and J genes are TRBV14 and TRBJ2-2, with D hard to call. The CDR3 nucleotides are TGTGCCAGCAGCCAAGTATATGACGGGGAGCTGTTTTTT. Its protein is CASSQVYDGELFF.